The clone carrying this T cell receptor (beta chain) showed up many times. Its specificity is not known. The CDR3 totals 15 residues. The germline gives CDR1 SEHNR, CDR2 FQNEAQ (reference sequence). The V gene lost 7 bases and the J gene lost 3 bases, with 19 bases spanning the gap. The data stem from a study of T cell repertoires in cytomegalovirus infection. Study at large: Indications came from public TCR beta signatures; they pointed to CMV infection and to a matching HLA type.

Overall study findings and caveats: The study identified carriers of CMV plus the relevant HLA from cumulative public TCR beta family frequency. The study found HLA-C-restricted CMV-specific TCR beta clonotypes dominating the ex vivo response.

Each CDR3 protein gets one entry after TCRdb re-called the reads with MiXCR. This sample yields about 130,000 distinct CDR3 sequences, of which 8.8% are seen a single time; roughly a tenth belongs to the top ten. The V call is TRBV7-9, the J call TRBJ2-7; TRBD2 might be the D (5 bases). The receptor comes from a human donor in good health (CMV status not recorded). Some clones in this sample may be carry-over from other donors' samples. The sequenced material came from PBMCs. The CDR3 coding sequence is TGTGCCAGCACCGGAGGACTCGCGGGCTTCTACGAGCAGTACTTC. The encoded protein is CASTGGLAGFYEQYF. Combining the CDR3 with reference TRBV7-9 and TRBJ2-7 gives the whole variable domain DTGVSQNPRHKITKRGQNVTFRCDPISEHNRLYWYRQTLGQGPEFLTYFQNEAQLEKSRLLSDRFSAERPKGSFSTLEIQRTEQGDSAMYLCASTGGLAGFYEQYFGPGTRLTVT.